These T cell receptor beta chains were read from a single sample in a study of vaccination and CD4 T cells after COVID-19. TCRdb itself ran the PCR reads through MiXCR, one entry per CDR3 protein. The data contain about 12,000 distinct CDR3 sequences, under 35% of them singletons. These receptors have no identified antigens. Specimen: CD4+ T cells from blood, cultured in vitro, collected before SARS-CoV-2 vaccination. The origin of the receptors is a human donor who received a COVID-19 vaccine. Each CDR3 is given with its conserved first and last residue. The order of the fields is D gene, V gene, CDR3 length, clone size, J gene, CDR3 DNA, CDR3 protein. A D gene is named only where the DNA matches it firmly. Clone size is given for some rows only: seen once, a few or many times, or a class if the clone is expanded.

D gene: -; V gene: TRBV6-1; CDR3 length: 16; clone size: -; J gene: TRBJ1-4; CDR3 DNA: TGTGCCAGCAGTGATATGGGAGACGCAACTAATGAAAAACTGTTTTTT; CDR3 protein: CASSDMGDATNEKLFF
D gene: -; V gene: TRBV2; CDR3 length: 16; clone size: few; J gene: TRBJ1-2; CDR3 DNA: TGTGCCAGCAGCCCACAGATTCGGGACGGGGACTATGGCTACACCTTC; CDR3 protein: CASSPQIRDGDYGYTF
D gene: TRBD1; V gene: TRBV12-3/TRBV12-4; CDR3 length: 15; clone size: -; J gene: TRBJ1-5; CDR3 DNA: TGTGCCAGCAGTTTAGGACAGGGGGCAAGTCAGCCCCAGCATTTT; CDR3 protein: CASSLGQGASQPQHF
D gene: TRBD2; V gene: TRBV24-1; CDR3 length: 13; clone size: -; J gene: TRBJ2-3; CDR3 DNA: TGTGCCACCGGTAGCGGGGGGGAAGATACGCAGTATTTT; CDR3 protein: CATGSGGEDTQYF
D gene: -; V gene: TRBV5-1; CDR3 length: 14; clone size: -; J gene: TRBJ1-3; CDR3 DNA: TGCGCCAGCAGCTTGGTAGACTCTGGAAACACCATATATTTT; CDR3 protein: CASSLVDSGNTIYF
D gene: -; V gene: TRBV25-1; CDR3 length: 14; clone size: -; J gene: TRBJ1-1; CDR3 DNA: TGTGCCAGCAGTGAACCCACAAGGAACACTGAAGCTTTCTTT; CDR3 protein: CASSEPTRNTEAFF
D gene: -; V gene: TRBV7-9; CDR3 length: 18; clone size: few; J gene: TRBJ2-3; CDR3 DNA: TGTGCCAGCAGCCCCCCCGATCTCCTGGGACTCCTCACAGATACGCAGTATTTT; CDR3 protein: CASSPPDLLGLLTDTQYF
D gene: -; V gene: TRBV20-1; CDR3 length: 16; clone size: medium-sized; J gene: TRBJ1-1; CDR3 DNA: TGCAGTGCTAGAGAGCCCACAGGGCAGGGGAACACTGAAGCTTTCTTT; CDR3 protein: CSAREPTGQGNTEAFF
D gene: -; V gene: TRBV25-1; CDR3 length: 12; clone size: -; J gene: TRBJ1-1; CDR3 DNA: TGTGCCAGCAAAGGCGGGAACACTGAAGCTTTCTTT; CDR3 protein: CASKGGNTEAFF
D gene: TRBD2; V gene: TRBV20-1; CDR3 length: 19; clone size: few; J gene: TRBJ2-4; CDR3 DNA: TGCAGTGCTAGTGGCGCGTCTAGCGGGGGGCTCGGGGCCAAAAACATTCAGTACTTC; CDR3 protein: CSASGASSGGLGAKNIQYF
D gene: -; V gene: TRBV20-1; CDR3 length: 13; clone size: -; J gene: TRBJ2-5; CDR3 DNA: TGCAGTGCTCCAACCACTAGTTGGGAGACCCAGTACTTC; CDR3 protein: CSAPTTSWETQYF
D gene: -; V gene: TRBV7-9; CDR3 length: 16; clone size: few; J gene: TRBJ2-3; CDR3 DNA: TGTGCCAGCAGCGTCTCCGGCGGGGCCGGGCTCGATACGCAGTATTTT; CDR3 protein: CASSVSGGAGLDTQYF
D gene: -; V gene: TRBV7-6; CDR3 length: 11; clone size: few; J gene: TRBJ2-5; CDR3 DNA: TGTGCCAGCAGCTTCCAAGAGACCCAGTACTTC; CDR3 protein: CASSFQETQYF
D gene: TRBD1; V gene: TRBV29-1; CDR3 length: 16; clone size: -; J gene: TRBJ2-7; CDR3 DNA: TGCAGCGCCGCGGGGGTGACAGGGGGCATAGGAGGGGAGCAGTACTTC; CDR3 protein: CSAAGVTGGIGGEQYF
D gene: -; V gene: TRBV7-2; CDR3 length: 14; clone size: -; J gene: TRBJ2-7; CDR3 DNA: TGTGCCAGCAGCTTAGGATGGTCGGTAGACGAGCAGTACTTC; CDR3 protein: CASSLGWSVDEQYF
D gene: TRBD1; V gene: TRBV18; CDR3 length: 16; clone size: -; J gene: TRBJ1-1; CDR3 DNA: TGTGCCAGCTCACCACTAGGGACAGGGGGCAACACTGAAGCTTTCTTT; CDR3 protein: CASSPLGTGGNTEAFF
D gene: -; V gene: TRBV20-1; CDR3 length: 11; clone size: -; J gene: TRBJ1-2; CDR3 DNA: TGCAGTGCTAGTCCGGTCTATGGCTACACCTTC; CDR3 protein: CSASPVYGYTF
D gene: TRBD2; V gene: TRBV7-8; CDR3 length: 17; clone size: -; J gene: TRBJ2-1; CDR3 DNA: TGTGCCAGCAGCCCTCGGACTAGCACGCCGGGTTACAATGAGCAGTTCTTC; CDR3 protein: CASSPRTSTPGYNEQFF
D gene: -; V gene: TRBV5-8; CDR3 length: 15; clone size: -; J gene: TRBJ1-3; CDR3 DNA: TGTGCCAGCAGCGTACTTGTCGGGCGTGGAAACACCATATATTTT; CDR3 protein: CASSVLVGRGNTIYF
D gene: TRBD1; V gene: TRBV12-3/TRBV12-4; CDR3 length: 14; clone size: -; J gene: TRBJ2-5; CDR3 DNA: TGTGCCAGCAGACGTACAGGGGGCGGTGAGACCCAGTACTTC; CDR3 protein: CASRRTGGGETQYF
D gene: -; V gene: TRBV10-3; CDR3 length: 16; clone size: -; J gene: TRBJ2-3; CDR3 DNA: TGTGCCATCAGTGAAACAGGCTTCCGGGGCACAGATACGCAGTATTTT; CDR3 protein: CAISETGFRGTDTQYF
D gene: -; V gene: TRBV10-3; CDR3 length: 13; clone size: few; J gene: TRBJ2-2; CDR3 DNA: TGTGCCATCAGAATACAGGGAAGCCGGGAGCTGTTTTTT; CDR3 protein: CAIRIQGSRELFF